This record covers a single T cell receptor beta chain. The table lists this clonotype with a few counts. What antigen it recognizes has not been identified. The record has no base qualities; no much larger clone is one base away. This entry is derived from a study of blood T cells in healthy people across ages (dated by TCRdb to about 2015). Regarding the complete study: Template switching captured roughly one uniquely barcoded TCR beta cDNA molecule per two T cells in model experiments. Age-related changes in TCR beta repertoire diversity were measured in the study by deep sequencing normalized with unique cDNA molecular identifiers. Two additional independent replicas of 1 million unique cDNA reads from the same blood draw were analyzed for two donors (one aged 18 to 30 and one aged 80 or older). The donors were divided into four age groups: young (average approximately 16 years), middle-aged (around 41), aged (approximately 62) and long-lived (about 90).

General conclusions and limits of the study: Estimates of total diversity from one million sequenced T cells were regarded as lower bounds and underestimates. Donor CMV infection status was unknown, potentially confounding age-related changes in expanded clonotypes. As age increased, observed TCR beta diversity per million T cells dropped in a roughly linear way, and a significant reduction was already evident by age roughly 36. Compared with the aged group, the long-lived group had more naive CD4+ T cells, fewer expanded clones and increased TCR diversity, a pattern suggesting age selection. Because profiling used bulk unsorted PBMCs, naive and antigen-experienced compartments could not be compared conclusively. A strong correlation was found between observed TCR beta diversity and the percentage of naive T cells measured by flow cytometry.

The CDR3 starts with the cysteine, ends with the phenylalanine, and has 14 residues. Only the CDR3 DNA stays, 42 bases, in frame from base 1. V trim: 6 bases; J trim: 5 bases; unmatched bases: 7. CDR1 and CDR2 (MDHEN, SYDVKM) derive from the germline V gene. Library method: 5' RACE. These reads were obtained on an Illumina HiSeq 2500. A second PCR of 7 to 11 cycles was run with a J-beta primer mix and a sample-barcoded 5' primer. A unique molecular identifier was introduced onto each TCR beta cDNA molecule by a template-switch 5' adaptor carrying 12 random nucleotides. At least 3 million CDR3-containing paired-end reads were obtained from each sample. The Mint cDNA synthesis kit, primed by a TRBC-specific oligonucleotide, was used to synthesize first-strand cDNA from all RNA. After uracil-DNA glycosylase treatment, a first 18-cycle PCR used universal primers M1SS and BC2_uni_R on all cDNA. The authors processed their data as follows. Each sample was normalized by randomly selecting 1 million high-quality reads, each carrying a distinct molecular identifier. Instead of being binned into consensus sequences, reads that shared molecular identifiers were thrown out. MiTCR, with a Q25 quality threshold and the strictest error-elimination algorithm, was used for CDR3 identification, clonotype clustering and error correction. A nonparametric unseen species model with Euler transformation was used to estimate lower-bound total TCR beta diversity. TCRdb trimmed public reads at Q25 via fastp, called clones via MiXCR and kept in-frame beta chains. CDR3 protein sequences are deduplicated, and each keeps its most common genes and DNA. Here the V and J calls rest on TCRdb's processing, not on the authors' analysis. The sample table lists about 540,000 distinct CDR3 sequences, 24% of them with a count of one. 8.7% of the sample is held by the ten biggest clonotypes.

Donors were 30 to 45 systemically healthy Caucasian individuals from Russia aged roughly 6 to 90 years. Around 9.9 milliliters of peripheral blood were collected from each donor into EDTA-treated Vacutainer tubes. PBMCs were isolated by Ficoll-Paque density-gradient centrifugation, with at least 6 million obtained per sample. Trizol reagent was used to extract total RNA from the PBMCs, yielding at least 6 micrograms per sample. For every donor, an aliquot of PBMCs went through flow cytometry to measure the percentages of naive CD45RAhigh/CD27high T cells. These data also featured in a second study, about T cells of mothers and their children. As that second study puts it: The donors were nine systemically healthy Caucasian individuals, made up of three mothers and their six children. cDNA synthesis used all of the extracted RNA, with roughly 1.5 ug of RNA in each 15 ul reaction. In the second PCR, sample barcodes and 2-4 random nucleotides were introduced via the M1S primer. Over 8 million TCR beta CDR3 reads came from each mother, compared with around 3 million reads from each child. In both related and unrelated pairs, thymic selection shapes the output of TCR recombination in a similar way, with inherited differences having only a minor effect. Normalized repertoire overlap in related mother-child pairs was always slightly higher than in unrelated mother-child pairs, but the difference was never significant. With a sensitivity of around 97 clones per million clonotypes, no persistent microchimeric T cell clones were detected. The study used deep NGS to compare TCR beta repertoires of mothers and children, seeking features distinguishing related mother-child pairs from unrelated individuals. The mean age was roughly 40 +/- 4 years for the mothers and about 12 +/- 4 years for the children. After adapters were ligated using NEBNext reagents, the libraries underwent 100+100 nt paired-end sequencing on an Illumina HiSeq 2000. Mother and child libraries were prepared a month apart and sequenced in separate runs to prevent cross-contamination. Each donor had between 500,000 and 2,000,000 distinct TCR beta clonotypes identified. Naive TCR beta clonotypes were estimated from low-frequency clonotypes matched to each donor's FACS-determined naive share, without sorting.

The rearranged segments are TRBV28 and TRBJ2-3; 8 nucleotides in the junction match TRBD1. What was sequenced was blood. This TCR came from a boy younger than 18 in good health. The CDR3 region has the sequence CASRSGGPKDTQYF. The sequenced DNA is TGTGCCAGCAGATCAGGGGGCCCTAAAGATACGCAGTATTTT. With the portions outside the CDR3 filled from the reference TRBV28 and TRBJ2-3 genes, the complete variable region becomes DVKVTQSSRYLVKRTGEKVFLECVQDMDHENMFWYRQDPGLGLRLIYFSYDVKMKEKGDIPEGYSVSREKKERFSLILESASTNQTSMYLCASRSGGPKDTQYFGPGTRLTVL.